These 20 T cell receptor beta chains came from one sample sequenced in a study of STAT5B mutations in CD4+ large granular lymphocyte leukemia. Using immunoSEQ multiplex PCR, the repertoire was profiled, and TCRdb retains in-frame clones only, with some absent. This sample yields over 25,000 clones, of which 81% are seen a single time; less than 0.35% belongs to the top ten. Material: CD4+ T cells from blood buffy coats. The receptors here all came from a human donor in good health.

V usage is TRBV28 and J usage is TRBJ1-3, with D unresolved. V was shortened by 6 bases and J by 0 bases, with 6 bases between the two germline ends. Germline lookup yields CDR1 MDHEN and CDR2 SYDVKM. The CDR3 sequence is 13 residues long. The CDR3 DNA sequence: TGTGCCAGCAGACTAAGCTCTGGAAACACCATATATTTT. It translates to CASRLSSGNTIYF.

The rearrangement links TRBV5-6 to TRBJ2-6; D tentatively fits TRBD1 or TRBD2 (6 bases each). Trimming took 4 bases from V and 4 from J, leaving 15 bases between them. There are 16 residues in the CDR3. The germline V gene encodes CDR1 SGHDT and CDR2 YYEEEE. CDR3 in amino acids: CASSRRGGGGANVLTF. The DNA for the CDR3 is TGTGCCAGCAGCAGGCGAGGGGGAGGAGGGGCCAACGTCCTGACTTTC.

This chain uses TRBV5-4 with TRBJ2-3; D is possibly TRBD2 (6 bases). Trimming took 2 bases from V and 2 from J, leaving 9 bases between them. CDR1 and CDR2 (germline): SGHNT, YYREEE (reference sequence). The CDR3 extends over 14 amino acids. The CDR3 sequence is CASSFRTNTDTQYF. CDR3 nucleotide sequence: TGTGCCAGCAGCTTCCGGACTAACACAGATACGCAGTATTTT.

The chain links TRBV19 to TRBJ1-6; no clear D gene. Germline-derived CDR1 and CDR2 are LNHDA and SQIVND (reference sequence). This CDR3 is 15 amino acids long. Trimming pared 1 base from V and 6 bases from J, leaving 10 bases between. CDR3 DNA sequence: TGTGCCAGTAGTATAGGCAAGGCCGTTAATTCACCCCTCCACTTT. Its protein is CASSIGKAVNSPLHF.

This clone has only a few counts. V gene TRBV30 combines with J gene TRBJ2-2; TRBD2 agrees at 9 bases. The germline gives CDR1 GTSNPN, CDR2 SVGIG (reference sequence). The CDR3 spans 15 residues. V was pared by 2 bases and J by 3 bases, with 4 bases of the junction left unmatched. This chain's CDR3 is CAWSILAGYTGELFF. In DNA form, the CDR3 reads TGTGCCTGGAGTATCCTAGCGGGATACACCGGGGAGCTGTTTTTT.

This chain joins TRBV25-1 and TRBJ1-2, with unresolved D. Germline V lookup: CDR1 MGHDK, CDR2 SYGVNS. The CDR3 consists of 14 residues. The V gene lost 2 bases and the J gene lost 0 bases, with 7 bases spanning the gap. CDR3: CASSEGIPNYGYTF. The CDR3 nucleotides read TGTGCCAGCAGTGAAGGTATACCTAACTATGGCTACACCTTC.

The chain carries TRBV6-5 and TRBJ1-5, with 7 bases identical to TRBD1. Germline V lookup: CDR1 MNHEY, CDR2 SVGAGI. The CDR3 loop spans 13 amino acids. With V trimmed by 6 bases and J by 4 bases, 3 bases remained unmatched. CDR3 DNA sequence: TGTGCCAGCAGATCAGGGGGGAATCAGCCCCAGCATTTT. Translating it yields CASRSGGNQPQHF.

A single count supports this clone. At one of its ends the junction is not consistent with the germline gene, which may arise from a read error. The chain recombines TRBV5-4 with TRBJ1-2; D gene unclear. Looked up from germline, CDR1 is SGHNT and CDR2 is YYREEE (reference sequence). The CDR3 consists of 12 residues. CDR3 bases: TGTGCCAGCACTCCCGTCCGGGTGGCGGCCTACTTC. Encoded protein: CASTPVRVAAYF. Complete variable domain (other parts from reference TRBV5-4 and TRBJ1-2): ETGVTQSPTHLIKTRGQQVTLRCSSQSGHNTVSWYQQALGQGPQFIFQYYREEENGRGNFPPRFSGLQFPNYSSELNVNALELDDSALYLCASTPVRVAAYFGSGTRLTVV.

The V gene is TRBV10-2, the J gene TRBJ2-7; no firm D call. With 5 bases removed from V and 4 bases from J, the gap between germline ends came to 12 bases. The CDR3 is 13 residues long. Germline-derived CDR1 and CDR2 are WSHSY and SAAADI. CDR3 DNA sequence: TGCGCCAGCAGTCATTCCATTCAATACGAGCAGTACGTC. Its translation: CASSHSIQYEQYV.

The sample holds one count of this clone. The gene calls are TRBV7-2 and TRBJ2-7; D remains unclear. The CDR3 is 13 amino acids. Germline values: CDR1 SGHTA, CDR2 FQGNSA. Trimming stripped 1 base from V and 5 bases from J, with 9 bases between. This CDR3 is CASSLDLQDEQYV. In nucleotides, the CDR3 is TGTGCCAGCAGCTTAGATCTCCAGGACGAGCAGTACGTC.

The chain has TRBV6-1 and TRBJ2-4; 10 nucleotides align to TRBD2. In germline, CDR1 is MNHNS, CDR2 SASEGT. This CDR3 region has 17 residues. The V gene end was trimmed by 4 bases and the J gene end by 4 bases; junction bases not matched to a gene: 10. CDR3 amino acids: CASSGLGLANIKNIQYF. DNA of the CDR3: TGTGCCAGCAGTGGACTGGGACTAGCGAACATTAAAAACATTCAGTACTTC.

The gene calls are TRBV11-2 and TRBJ1-1; weak D call: TRBD1 (6 bases). V was pared by 6 bases and J by 10 bases, with 24 bases between. The CDR3 runs 15 residues. Per germline, CDR1 SGHAT and CDR2 FQNNGV. Here the CDR3 DNA reads TGTGCCAGCAGGTCCTTGAGGGGGGGCGCAGTAAGAGCTTTCTTT. Amino acids: CASRSLRGGAVRAFF.

This chain uses TRBV11-3 with TRBJ2-7, with D hard to call. CDR1 SGHNT and CDR2 YENEEA come from the germline V gene. CDR3 length: 13 amino acids. Trimming removed 2 bases from V and 3 bases from J, with 8 bases in between. The chain's CDR3 is CASSLFSNYEQYF. The CDR3 bases are TGTGCCAGCAGCTTATTCAGCAACTACGAGCAGTACTTC.

Here the CDR3 reads CASTLRADNQPQHF. In DNA, the CDR3 is TGTGCCAGTACTCTCCGGGCGGATAATCAGCCCCAGCATTTT. The V and J genes are TRBV19 and TRBJ1-5; D is undetermined. Trimming pared 7 bases from V and 4 bases from J, leaving 14 bases between. Germline loops: CDR1 LNHDA, CDR2 SQIVND (reference sequence). This CDR3 contains 14 residues.

The chain carries TRBV5-1 and TRBJ2-3; possible D gene TRBD2, 5 bases. Trimming shortened V by 0 bases and J by 5 bases, and 13 bases separated the two germline ends. The CDR3 totals 15 residues. CDR1 SGHRS and CDR2 YFSETQ come from the germline V gene. CDR3 coding DNA: TGCGCCAGCAGCTTGGCCGGAGGCTTTGGAGATACGCAGTATTTT. It yields the protein CASSLAGGFGDTQYF.

The rearrangement uses TRBV6-1 and TRBJ2-3, with D unresolved. V lost 1 base, J lost 7 bases, and 6 bases lay in between. CDR1 MNHNS and CDR2 SASEGT come from the germline V gene. The CDR3 consists of 12 residues. The CDR3 nucleotides are TGTGCCAGCAGTGAAGGGGGTTATACGCAGTATTTT. This translates into CASSEGGYTQYF.

This clone has just one count. This chain connects TRBV7-2 to TRBJ1-2; TRBD1 agrees at 7 bases. V trimming: 5 bases; J trimming: 7 bases; junction bases outside the gene matches: 4. The CDR3 sequence is 12 residues long. Germline V gene lookup returns CDR1 SGHTA and CDR2 FQGNSA. The CDR3: CASSDRAGGYTF. The DNA for the CDR3 is TGTGCCAGCAGCGACAGGGCGGGTGGCTACACCTTC. The full variable domain, with the rest looked up from reference TRBV7-2 and TRBJ1-2, is GAGVSQSPSNKVTEKGKDVELRCDPISGHTALYWYRQSLGQGLEFLIYFQGNSAPDKSGLPSDRFSAERTGGSVSTLTIQRTQQEDSAVYLCASSDRAGGYTFGSGTRLTVV.

The chain recombines TRBV5-1 with TRBJ2-6; 9 nucleotides agree with TRBD1. The V gene's germline CDR1 is SGHRS and CDR2 YFSETQ. The ends lost 4 bases at V and 0 bases at J; junction bases unmatched: 8. CDR3 size: 18 residues. The CDR3 coding sequence is TGCGCCAGCAGCCCTCTTGGGACAGGGCTCTCTGGGGCCAACGTCCTGACTTTC. Translating gives CASSPLGTGLSGANVLTF. The variable domain in full, with the rest retrieved from reference TRBV5-1 and TRBJ2-6, is KAGVTQTPRYLIKTRGQQVTLSCSPISGHRSVSWYQQTPGQGLQFLFEYFSETQRNKGNFPGRFSGRQFSNSRSEMNVSTLELGDSALYLCASSPLGTGLSGANVLTFGAGSRLTVL.

V is TRBV29-1 and J is TRBJ2-1; D unresolved. The CDR3 extends over 13 amino acids. V was clipped by 5 bases and J by 12 bases, with 20 bases between them. Germline V CDR1 and CDR2: SQVTM, ANQGSEA. The DNA of the CDR3 is TGCAGCGTTAAGATCAGGACGGATTTGGGGCAGTTCTTC. Its protein product is CSVKIRTDLGQFF.

The chain joins TRBV5-4 to TRBJ1-3, with 7 bases matching TRBD1. Looked up from germline, CDR1 is SGHNT and CDR2 is YYREEE (reference sequence). The CDR3 loop spans 15 amino acids. V was clipped by 2 bases and J by 3 bases; unmatched bases: 5. The CDR3 DNA sequence: TGTGCCAGCAGCTTCGGGACAGAATATGGAAACACCATATATTTT. Translation: CASSFGTEYGNTIYF. The complete variable domain, with remaining parts taken from reference TRBV5-4 and TRBJ1-3, reads ETGVTQSPTHLIKTRGQQVTLRCSSQSGHNTVSWYQQALGQGPQFIFQYYREEENGRGNFPPRFSGLQFPNYSSELNVNALELDDSALYLCASSFGTEYGNTIYFGEGSWLTVV.